The 14 T cell receptor beta chains below come from one sample, sequenced in a study of T cell responses to AZD1222 COVID-19 vaccine. Profiling relied on immunoSEQ multiplex PCR, and the TCRdb table lists in-frame clones only, not all of them. The sample has approximately 120,000 clones; less than 95% are singletons. The sequencing here drew on peripheral blood, taken on day 0 of MenACWY control vaccination. The receptor source for this set is an adult in good health.

The rearrangement links TRBV10-3 to TRBJ1-6, with a possible D match to TRBD1 (6 bases). Trimming removed 0 bases from V and 4 bases from J, with 13 bases in between. There are 17 residues in the CDR3. CDR1 and CDR2 from the germline V gene are ENHRY and SYGVKD. This chain's CDR3 is CAISESAGGGYNSPLHF. As DNA, the CDR3 is TGTGCCATCAGTGAGTCGGCCGGGGGCGGTTATAATTCACCCCTCCACTTT.

The CDR3 is CASSYSTAAYNEQFF. The DNA for the CDR3 is TGTGCCAGCAGTTACTCGACGGCTGCATACAATGAGCAGTTCTTC. The V gene is TRBV6-5, the J gene TRBJ2-1; D is uncertain. Germline V gives CDR1 MNHEY, CDR2 SVGAGI. Trimming removed 0 bases at V and 4 bases at J, with 10 bases between. The CDR3 spans 15 residues.

The CDR3 coding sequence is TGTGCCAGTTCAGGACAGTTGAACACTGAAGCTTTCTTT. It encodes CASSGQLNTEAFF. The chain recombines TRBV19 with TRBJ1-1; D may be TRBD1 (6 bases). Trimming stripped 8 bases from V and 0 bases from J, with 10 bases between. CDR3 size: 13 residues. Looked up from germline, CDR1 is LNHDA and CDR2 is SQIVND (reference sequence). Full variable domain (outside the CDR3, taken from reference TRBV19 and TRBJ1-1): DGGITQSPKYLFRKEGQNVTLSCEQNLNHDAMYWYRQDPGQGLRLIYYSQIVNDFQKGDIAEGYSVSREKKESFPLTVTSAQKNPTAFYLCASSGQLNTEAFFGQGTRLTVV.

This chain connects TRBV3-1 (or the pseudogene TRBV3-2) to TRBJ1-6, with TRBD1 matching over 10 bases. This CDR3 has 16 residues. Germline CDR1 and CDR2: LGHDT and YNNKEL (reference sequence). The junction had 7 bases not matched to a gene; V was cut back by 4 bases and J by 7 bases. The CDR3 here is CASSPLDRGRNSPLHF. DNA of the CDR3: TGTGCCAGCAGCCCCCTGGACAGGGGGAGAAATTCACCCCTCCACTTT.

The chain is built from TRBV27 and TRBJ1-4; 7 bases align to TRBD1. With V trimmed by 3 bases and J by 8 bases, 6 bases remained unmatched. The CDR3 length is 14 residues. Per germline, CDR1 MNHEY and CDR2 SMNVEV (reference sequence). The CDR3 DNA is TGTGCCAGCAGTTTGGCAGGGGGAGAAGAAAAACTGTTTTTT. It is translated as CASSLAGGEEKLFF.

The rearrangement links TRBV21-1 to TRBJ1-2. TRBV21-1 is marked as a pseudogene. This CDR3 comprises 10 residues. The CDR3 here is CASSTYGYTF. The CDR3 DNA reads as TGTGCCAGCAGCACCTATGGCTACACCTTC.

V gene TRBV28 combines with J gene TRBJ2-7; D might be TRBD1 (6 bases). Germline CDR1 reads MDHEN; CDR2 reads SYDVKM. The CDR3 length is 14 residues. Trimming took off 6 bases at V and 2 bases at J, with 14 bases between the two ends. DNA for the CDR3: TGTGCCAGCAGACCACAGGGACCTCCCTACGAGCAGTACTTC. Residues: CASRPQGPPYEQYF.

CDR3 sequence reads: CASSSTGRSYEQYV. In DNA form, the CDR3 reads TGTGCCAGCAGTTCCACGGGACGGAGCTACGAGCAGTACGTC. The rearrangement joins TRBV6-5 to TRBJ2-7; the D call may be TRBD1 or TRBD2 (5 bases each). Germline V gives CDR1 MNHEY, CDR2 SVGAGI. V lost 4 bases and J 3 bases, leaving 13 bases between the germline ends. The CDR3 has 14 amino acids.

The rearrangement joins TRBV6-1 to TRBJ2-5, with 9 bases fitting TRBD1. After removal of 3 bases from V and 4 bases from J, the junction contained 9 bases not matched to a gene. CDR3 length: 16 amino acids. Germline V gives CDR1 MNHNS, CDR2 SASEGT. In nucleotides, the CDR3 is TGTGCCAGCAGTGACAGGGACAGGGCTGGGGTAGAGACCCAGTACTTC. Its translation is CASSDRDRAGVETQYF.

The V call is TRBV6-5, the J call TRBJ2-5; D is uncertain. The germline CDR1 and CDR2 sequences are MNHEY and SVGAGI. V shed 5 bases and J shed 7 bases, with 11 bases lying between them. This CDR3 comprises 12 residues. The CDR3 sequence is CASSRTLGTQYF. The CDR3, as DNA: TGTGCCAGCAGTAGGACCCTAGGGACCCAGTACTTC.

This clone was seen a handful of times. This chain uses TRBV12-2 with TRBJ1-5. TRBV12-2 is listed as a pseudogene. This CDR3 contains 16 residues. The CDR3 DNA reads as TGTGCAAGTCGCTTACGATCGGGATCGAATAATCAGCCCCAGCATTTT. This encodes CASRLRSGSNNQPQHF.

This rearrangement joins TRBV12-3 or TRBV12-4 to TRBJ1-1; TRBD1 matches 11 bases. The CDR3 sequence is 13 residues long. V gave up 7 bases and J gave up 4 bases; unmatched junction bases: 2. CDR3 protein: CASTGTGGTEAFF. For the CDR3, the DNA is TGTGCCAGCACCGGGACAGGGGGCACTGAAGCTTTCTTT.

The CDR3 DNA sequence: TGTGCCAGCAGCCCAATGGCTCGGGGGGGGCTTAATGAGCAGTTCTTC. It specifies CASSPMARGGLNEQFF. The chain links TRBV11-2 to TRBJ2-1, with 8 bases identical to TRBD2. The CDR3 runs 16 residues. The V gene's germline CDR1 is SGHAT and CDR2 FQNNGV. Losses at the gene ends were 5 bases for V and 7 bases for J; bases not matched to a gene: 13.

The chain is built from TRBV3-1 (or the pseudogene TRBV3-2) and TRBJ1-2; D unclear. Germline V gene data show CDR1 as LGHDT and CDR2 as YNNKEL (reference sequence). This CDR3 region has 13 residues. V was shortened by 1 base and J by 2 bases, with 5 bases between the two germline ends. In DNA form, the CDR3 reads TGTGCCAGCAGCCAAGGCAGGAACTATGGCTACACCTTC. Encoded protein: CASSQGRNYGYTF.